This entry lists 5 T cell receptor beta chains sequenced from one sample in a study of early T cells in non-severe SARS-CoV-2 infection. Each CDR3 protein gets one entry after TCRdb re-called the 5' RACE reads with MiXCR. This sample has approximately 69,000 distinct CDR3 sequences, with about an eighth found just once. The specimen comprised whole blood, sampled at baseline. These receptor sequences come from an adult who was a healthcare worker with PCR-confirmed SARS-CoV-2 infection or an uninfected control (not recorded which).

In this sample, this clonotype turned up many times. The chain combines TRBV6-5 with TRBJ2-2; TRBD1 might be the D (6 bases). V lost 5 bases and J lost 1, with 17 bases in between. The germline CDR1 and CDR2 sequences are MNHEY and SVGAGI. CDR3 length equals 17 residues. Written as DNA, the CDR3 is TGTGCCAGCAGTACCCCGACAGGCCCTCAGAACACCGGGGAGCTGTTTTTT. The encoded protein is CASSTPTGPQNTGELFF.

The chain links TRBV3-1 to TRBJ2-5, with D perhaps matching TRBD1 (5 bases). This CDR3 contains 13 residues. CDR1 is LGHDT, CDR2 YNNKEL, per germline (reference sequence). The V end was cut by 1 base, the J end by 2 bases, with 5 bases between. In DNA form, the CDR3 reads TGTGCCAGCAGCCAAGGACAGCAAGAGACCCAGTACTTC. Its translation: CASSQGQQETQYF.

This clonotype was observed a few times. V is TRBV7-9 and J is TRBJ2-1; TRBD1 agrees at 8 bases. Germline V gene data show CDR1 as SEHNR and CDR2 as FQNEAQ (reference sequence). The CDR3 is 12 residues long. The V gene end was trimmed by 5 bases and the J gene end by 9 bases; junction bases not matched to a gene: 3. CDR3: CASSSTGGEQFF. CDR3 in DNA: TGTGCCAGCAGCAGCACAGGGGGTGAGCAGTTCTTC.

This chain connects TRBV6-5 to TRBJ2-3; 8 bases are a match to TRBD2. Trimming removed 8 bases from V and 5 bases from J; junction bases left unmatched: 6. Per the germline V gene, CDR1 is MNHEY and CDR2 is SVGAGI. The CDR3 loop spans 13 amino acids. Here the CDR3 reads CASSGGVRDTQYF. CDR3 bases: TGTGCCAGCTCGGGGGGGGTCAGAGATACGCAGTATTTT.

The gene calls are TRBV19 and TRBJ2-5; 9 bases agree with TRBD2. The CDR3 sequence is 12 residues long. V dropped 7 bases and J dropped 5; count of bases not matched to a gene: 2. Germline CDR1 is LNHDA and CDR2 is SQIVND (reference sequence). DNA of the CDR3: TGTGCCAGTACTAGCGGGACTGAGACCCAGTACTTC. This translates into CASTSGTETQYF.